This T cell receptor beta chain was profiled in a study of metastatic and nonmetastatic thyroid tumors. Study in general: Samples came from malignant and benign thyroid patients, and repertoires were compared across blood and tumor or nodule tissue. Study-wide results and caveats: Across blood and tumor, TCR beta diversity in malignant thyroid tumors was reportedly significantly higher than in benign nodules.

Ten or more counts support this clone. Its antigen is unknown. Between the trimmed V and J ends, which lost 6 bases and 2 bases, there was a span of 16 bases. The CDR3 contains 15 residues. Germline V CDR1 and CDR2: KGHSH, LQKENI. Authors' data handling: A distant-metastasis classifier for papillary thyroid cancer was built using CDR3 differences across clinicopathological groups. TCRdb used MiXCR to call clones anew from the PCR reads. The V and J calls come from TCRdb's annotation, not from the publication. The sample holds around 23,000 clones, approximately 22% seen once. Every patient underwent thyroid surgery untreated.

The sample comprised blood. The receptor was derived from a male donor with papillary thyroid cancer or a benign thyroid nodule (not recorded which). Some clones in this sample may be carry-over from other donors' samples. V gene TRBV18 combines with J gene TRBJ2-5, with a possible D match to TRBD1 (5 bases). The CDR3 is CASSPLRGKQETQYF. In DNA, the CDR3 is TGTGCCAGCTCCCCCCTAAGGGGAAAGCAAGAGACCCAGTACTTC.